This T cell receptor beta chain was sequenced during a study of T-cell reconstitution after alpha-beta-depleted transplantation in children. This clonotype was seen only a few times. This CDR3 spans 20 amino acids. V shed 4 bases and J 0 bases; nucleotides not matched to a gene: 17. The V gene's germline CDR1 is MNHEY and CDR2 SVGEGT. The TCRbeta library incorporated unique molecular identifiers. TCRdb ran MiXCR on the PCR reads and lists one entry per CDR3 protein. The table lists 500,000 or so distinct CDR3 sequences, 32% of them singletons, with about 2.3% in the top ten. Sequencing used PBMCs from the stem cell graft donor, obtained from the stem cell graft. This chain links TRBV6-2 or TRBV6-3 with TRBJ2-1; 8 bases map to TRBD2. The TCR originated in a human donor who donated a stem cell graft to a child with aplastic anemia. CDR3 sequence reads: CASSSASSGISSLSYNEQFF. The DNA of the CDR3 is TGTGCCAGCAGTTCGGCGAGTAGCGGGATCTCGAGCCTCTCCTACAATGAGCAGTTCTTC.